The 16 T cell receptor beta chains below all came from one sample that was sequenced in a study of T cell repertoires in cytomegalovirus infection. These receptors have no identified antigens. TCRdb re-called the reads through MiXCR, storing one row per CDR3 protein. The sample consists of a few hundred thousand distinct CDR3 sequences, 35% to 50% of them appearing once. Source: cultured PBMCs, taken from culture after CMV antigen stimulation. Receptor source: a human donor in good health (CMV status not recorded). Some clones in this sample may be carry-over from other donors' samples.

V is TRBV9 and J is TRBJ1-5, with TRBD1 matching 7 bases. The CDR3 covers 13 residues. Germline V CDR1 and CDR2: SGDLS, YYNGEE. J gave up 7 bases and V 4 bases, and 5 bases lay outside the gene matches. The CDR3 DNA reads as TGTGCCAGCAGCTCAGGGGGGCAACAGCCCCAGCATTTT. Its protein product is CASSSGGQQPQHF. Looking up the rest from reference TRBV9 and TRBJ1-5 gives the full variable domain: DSGVTQTPKHLITATGQRVTLRCSPRSGDLSVYWYQQSLDQGLQFLIQYYNGEERAKGNILERFSAQQFPDLHSELNLSSLELGDSALYFCASSSGGQQPQHFGDGTRLSIL.

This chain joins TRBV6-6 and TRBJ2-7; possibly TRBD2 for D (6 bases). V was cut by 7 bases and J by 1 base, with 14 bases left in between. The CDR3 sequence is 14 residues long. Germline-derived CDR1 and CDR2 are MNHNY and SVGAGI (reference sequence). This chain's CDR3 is CASMRGAGSYEQYF. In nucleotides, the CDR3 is TGTGCCAGCATGCGGGGAGCGGGTTCCTACGAGCAGTACTTC.

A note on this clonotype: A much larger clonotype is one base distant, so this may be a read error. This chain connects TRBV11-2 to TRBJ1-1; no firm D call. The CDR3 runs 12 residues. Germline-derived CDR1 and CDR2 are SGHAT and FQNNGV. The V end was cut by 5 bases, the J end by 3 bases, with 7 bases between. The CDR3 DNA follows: TGTGCCAGCAGCCTCATTGACACTGAAGCTTTCTTT. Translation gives CASSLIDTEAFF.

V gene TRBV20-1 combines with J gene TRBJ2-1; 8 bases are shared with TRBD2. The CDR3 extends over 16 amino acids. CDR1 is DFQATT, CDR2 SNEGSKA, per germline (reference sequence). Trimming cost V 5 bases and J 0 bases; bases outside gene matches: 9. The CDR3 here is CSARPPGTSSYNEQFF. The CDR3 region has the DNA TGCAGTGCTCGACCCCCCGGGACTAGCTCCTACAATGAGCAGTTCTTC.

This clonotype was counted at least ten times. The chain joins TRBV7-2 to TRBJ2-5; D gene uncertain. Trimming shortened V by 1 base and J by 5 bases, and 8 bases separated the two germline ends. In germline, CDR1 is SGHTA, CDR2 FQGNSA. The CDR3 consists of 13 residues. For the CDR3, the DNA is TGTGCCAGCAGCTTAGGTCCAGCGGAGACCCAGTACTTC. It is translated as CASSLGPAETQYF.

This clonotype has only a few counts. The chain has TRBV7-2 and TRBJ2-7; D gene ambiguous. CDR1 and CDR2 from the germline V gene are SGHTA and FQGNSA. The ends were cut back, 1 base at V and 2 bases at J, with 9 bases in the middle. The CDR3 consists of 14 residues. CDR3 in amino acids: CASSLGAYPYEQYF. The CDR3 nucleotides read TGTGCCAGCAGCTTAGGGGCCTATCCCTACGAGCAGTACTTC.

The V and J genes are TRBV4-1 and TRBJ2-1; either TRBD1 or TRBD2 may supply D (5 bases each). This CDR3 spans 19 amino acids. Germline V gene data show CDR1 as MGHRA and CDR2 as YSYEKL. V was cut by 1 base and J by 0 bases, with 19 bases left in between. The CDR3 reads CASSQAPIPGASSYNEQFF. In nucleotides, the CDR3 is TGCGCCAGCAGCCAAGCACCGATACCCGGGGCCAGCTCCTACAATGAGCAGTTCTTC.

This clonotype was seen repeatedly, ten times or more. CDR3 nucleotide sequence: TGTGCCAGCAGCTTACGCGGCAGGTTCAATCAGCCCCAGCATTTT. This translates into CASSLRGRFNQPQHF. The rearrangement links TRBV7-2 to TRBJ1-5; unclear D gene. The CDR3 totals 15 residues. The germline gives CDR1 SGHTA, CDR2 FQGNSA. Trimming left V 2 bases short and J 3 bases short, with 11 bases between.

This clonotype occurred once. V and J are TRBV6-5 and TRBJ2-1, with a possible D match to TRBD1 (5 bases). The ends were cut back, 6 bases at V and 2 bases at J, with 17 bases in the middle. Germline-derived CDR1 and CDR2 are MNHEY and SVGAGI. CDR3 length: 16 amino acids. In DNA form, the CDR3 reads TGTGCCAGCAGCCAATGGCATCTAGGGGCCTACAATGAGCAGTTCTTC. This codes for CASSQWHLGAYNEQFF.

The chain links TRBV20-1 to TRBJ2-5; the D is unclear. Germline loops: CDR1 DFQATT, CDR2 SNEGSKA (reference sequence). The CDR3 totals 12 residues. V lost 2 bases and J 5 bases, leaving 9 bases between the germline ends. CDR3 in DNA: TGCAGTGCTAGATTGCACGGGGAGACCCAGTACTTC. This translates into CSARLHGETQYF.

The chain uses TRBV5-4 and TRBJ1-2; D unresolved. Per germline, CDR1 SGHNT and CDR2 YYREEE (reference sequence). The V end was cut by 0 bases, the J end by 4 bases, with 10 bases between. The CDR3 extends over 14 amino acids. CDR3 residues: CASSLGSGIYGYTF. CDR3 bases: TGTGCCAGCAGCTTGGGTTCGGGGATCTATGGCTACACCTTC.

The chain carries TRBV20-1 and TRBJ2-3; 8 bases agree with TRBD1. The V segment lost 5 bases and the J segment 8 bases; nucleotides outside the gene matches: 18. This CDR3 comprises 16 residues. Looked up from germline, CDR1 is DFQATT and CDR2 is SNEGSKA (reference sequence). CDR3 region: CSAFSAVQGAGGTQYF. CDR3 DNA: TGCAGTGCTTTCTCCGCGGTCCAGGGGGCTGGGGGTACGCAGTATTTT.

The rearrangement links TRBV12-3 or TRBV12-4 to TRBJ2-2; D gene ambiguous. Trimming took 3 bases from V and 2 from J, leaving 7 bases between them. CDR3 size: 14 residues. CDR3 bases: TGTGCCAGCAGTTTGACGCCTAACACCGGGGAGCTGTTTTTT. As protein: CASSLTPNTGELFF.

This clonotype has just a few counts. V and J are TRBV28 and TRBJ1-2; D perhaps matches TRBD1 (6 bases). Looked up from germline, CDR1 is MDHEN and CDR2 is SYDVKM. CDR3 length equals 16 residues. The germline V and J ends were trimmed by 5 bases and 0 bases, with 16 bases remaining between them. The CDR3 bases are TGTGCCAGCAGTCCCCGGGGGGCGGGGGCTAACTATGGCTACACCTTC. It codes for CASSPRGAGANYGYTF.

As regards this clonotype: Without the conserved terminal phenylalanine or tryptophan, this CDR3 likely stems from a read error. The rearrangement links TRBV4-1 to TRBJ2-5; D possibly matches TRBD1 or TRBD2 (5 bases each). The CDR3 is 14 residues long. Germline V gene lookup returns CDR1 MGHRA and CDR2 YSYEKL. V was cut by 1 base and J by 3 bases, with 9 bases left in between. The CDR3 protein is CASSQAGAEETQYV. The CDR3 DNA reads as TGCGCCAGCAGCCAAGCCGGGGCGGAAGAGACCCAGTACGTC.

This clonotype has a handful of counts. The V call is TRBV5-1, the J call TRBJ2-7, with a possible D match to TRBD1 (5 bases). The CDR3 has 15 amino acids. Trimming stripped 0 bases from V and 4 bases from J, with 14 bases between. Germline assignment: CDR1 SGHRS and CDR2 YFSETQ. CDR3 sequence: CASSLVVGPTYEQYF. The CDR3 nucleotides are TGCGCCAGCAGCTTGGTCGTGGGGCCAACATACGAGCAGTACTTC.